The 26 T cell receptor beta chains below all came from one sample that was sequenced in a study of shared T cell receptors in the human thymus. Assay used: immunoSEQ multiplex PCR; TCRdb lists only in-frame clones, some missing. The table records hundreds of thousands of clones, approximately 90% of them present only once. A further study also used this sample, focusing on human thymus T cells.

The specimen sequenced was thymocytes. Receptors originate from a boy in the first two years of life with a congenital heart defect.

The V and J genes are TRBV7-9 and TRBJ1-4, with 9 bases fitting TRBD1. CDR1 and CDR2 (germline): SEHNR, FQNEAQ (reference sequence). Unmatched junction bases numbered 6, after V lost 0 bases and J lost 7 bases. This CDR3 comprises 16 residues. The CDR3 region is CASSLASQGAGEKLFF. Here the CDR3 DNA reads TGTGCCAGCAGCTTAGCGTCACAGGGGGCGGGTGAAAAACTGTTTTTT.

The chain employs TRBV7-9 and TRBJ2-1, with 8 nucleotides matching TRBD2. The CDR3 extends over 15 amino acids. The V gene's germline CDR1 is SEHNR and CDR2 FQNEAQ (reference sequence). V lost 7 bases, J lost 8 bases, and 13 bases stayed unmatched. The CDR3 sequence: CASKRERERGDEQFF. In DNA form, the CDR3 reads TGTGCCAGCAAAAGGGAGCGGGAGCGTGGCGATGAGCAGTTCTTC.

This clone has a handful of counts. V gene TRBV6-1 combines with J gene TRBJ1-4; D call uncertain. The CDR3 contains 16 residues. Germline CDR1 MNHNS, CDR2 SASEGT. Trimming cost V 2 bases and J 2 bases, with 12 bases left between them. As DNA, the CDR3 is TGTGCCAGCAGTGAAAGGAGCCGGCAGACTAATGAAAAACTGTTTTTT. Residues: CASSERSRQTNEKLFF.

This sequence joins TRBV10-3 and TRBJ2-1; TRBD2 aligns across 12 bases. The germline gives CDR1 ENHRY, CDR2 SYGVKD. J gave up 1 base and V 6 bases, and 4 bases lay outside the gene matches. The CDR3 is 16 residues long. For the CDR3, the DNA is TGTGCCATCAGCGGGACTAGCGGGCGATCCTACAATGAGCAGTTCTTC. It yields the protein CAISGTSGRSYNEQFF.

This rearrangement joins TRBV6-1 to TRBJ2-5; D is perhaps TRBD2 (5 bases). The V end was cut by 5 bases, the J end by 5 bases, with 18 bases between. Germline-derived CDR1 and CDR2 are MNHNS and SASEGT. The CDR3 covers 15 residues. In DNA, the CDR3 is TGTGCCAGCAGTCTCAAAGCGCCCTCGGGGGAGACCCAGTACTTC. Translating gives CASSLKAPSGETQYF.

The CDR3 reads CASSPPDSGTRGDEQFF. The DNA of the CDR3 is TGTGCCAGCAGCCCGCCTGATTCCGGGACTAGGGGCGATGAGCAGTTCTTC. The chain recombines TRBV5-8 with TRBJ2-1; 8 bases match TRBD2. CDR1 and CDR2 (germline): SGHTS, YDEGEE. Trimming at V came to 4 bases and at J to 8 bases, leaving 17 bases not matched to a gene. The CDR3 runs to 17 residues.

V and J are TRBV28 and TRBJ2-7; 10 bases map to TRBD1. J was trimmed by 4 bases and V by 10 bases; bases with no gene match: 22. Germline loops: CDR1 MDHEN, CDR2 SYDVKM. The length of the CDR3 is 18 residues. The CDR3 is CATKEAGQGTHNAYEQYF. The CDR3 DNA reads as TGTGCCACCAAAGAGGCGGGACAGGGGACGCACAACGCTTACGAGCAGTACTTC.

The V and J genes are TRBV15 and TRBJ2-3, with TRBD2 identical over 8 bases. This CDR3 is 15 amino acids long. CDR1 and CDR2 (germline): LNHNV, YYDKDF (reference sequence). With V trimmed by 0 bases and J by 5 bases, 4 bases remained unmatched. CDR3 DNA sequence: TGTGCCACCAGCAGAGATCGGCTAGCGGGAGATACGCAGTATTTT. Its protein is CATSRDRLAGDTQYF.

The rearrangement links TRBV9 to TRBJ2-2; TRBD2 aligns across 10 bases. The CDR3 length is 20 residues. The germline CDR1 and CDR2 sequences are SGDLS and YYNGEE. V shed 4 bases, J shed 0 bases, and the junction held 15 bases outside the gene matches. For the CDR3, the DNA is TGTGCCAGCAGCCCCCCGGCCCCAACTCTAGCGGGAGCGAACACCGGGGAGCTGTTTTTT. Protein product: CASSPPAPTLAGANTGELFF.

The chain joins TRBV6-1 to TRBJ2-3; 9 nucleotides line up with TRBD2. Germline loops: CDR1 MNHNS, CDR2 SASEGT. The CDR3 extends over 13 amino acids. CDR3 sequence: CPLCGRGTDTQYF. Here the CDR3 DNA reads TGTCCTCTTTGCGGGAGGGGAACAGATACGCAGTATTTT.

The V call is TRBV29-1, the J call TRBJ1-2; D remains ambiguous. Germline-derived CDR1 and CDR2 are SQVTM and ANQGSEA. The CDR3 contains 12 residues. V was shortened by 4 bases and J by 4 bases, with 10 bases between the two germline ends. CDR3 DNA: TGCAGCGTTGTAGGGAGGAGCTATGGCTACACCTTC. It translates to CSVVGRSYGYTF.

The chain carries TRBV30 and TRBJ1-4; the match to TRBD1 covers 12 bases. This CDR3 spans 19 amino acids. The J segment lost 7 bases and the V segment lost 4 bases, leaving 19 bases of the junction unmatched. Per the germline V gene, CDR1 is GTSNPN and CDR2 is SVGIG (reference sequence). CDR3 DNA: TGTGCCTGGACTCAGACCCGGGACAGGGGGCGCAGAGGTAGTGAAAAACTGTTTTTT. Its protein product is CAWTQTRDRGRRGSEKLFF.

This rearrangement joins TRBV12-5 to TRBJ2-4; 7 bases agree with TRBD2. This CDR3 has 16 residues. From germline, CDR1 is LGHNT and CDR2 FRNRAP. Trimming took 3 bases from V and 3 from J; bases not matched to a gene: 8. The CDR3 sequence: CASGLGGSLVKNIQYF. The CDR3 coding sequence is TGTGCTAGTGGTTTAGGCGGGAGCCTTGTCAAAAACATTCAGTACTTC.

This chain joins TRBV19 and TRBJ2-7, with 7 bases identical to TRBD2. The V gene end was trimmed by 7 bases and the J gene end by 3 bases; junction bases not matched to a gene: 6. There are 13 residues in the CDR3. CDR1 and CDR2 (germline): LNHDA, SQIVND (reference sequence). CDR3 in DNA: TGTGCCAGTAAGAGCGGGATAGGCTACGAGCAGTACTTC. Translation gives CASKSGIGYEQYF.

V is TRBV6-6 and J is TRBJ2-7; D gene uncertain. The CDR3 spans 16 residues. Germline values: CDR1 MNHNY, CDR2 SVGAGI (reference sequence). The ends were cut back, 0 bases at V and 1 base at J, with 13 bases in the middle. The CDR3, as DNA: TGTGCCAGCAGTTACTCTAGACACCTTCAGTCCTACGAGCAGTACTTC. Its translation is CASSYSRHLQSYEQYF.

CDR3 protein: CASSYASGGAQYF. In DNA form, the CDR3 reads TGTGCCAGCAGTTACGCTAGCGGGGGAGCGCAGTATTTT. The chain combines TRBV6-5 with TRBJ2-3; TRBD2 aligns across 10 bases. Per the germline V gene, CDR1 is MNHEY and CDR2 is SVGAGI. The CDR3 runs to 13 residues. Trimming removed 2 bases from V and 10 bases from J; junction bases left unmatched: 3.

The rearrangement links TRBV19 to TRBJ1-3; 7 bases map to TRBD1. This CDR3 region has 14 residues. Germline V gives CDR1 LNHDA, CDR2 SQIVND (reference sequence). Trimming at V came to 3 bases and at J to 6 bases, leaving 5 bases not matched to a gene. DNA for the CDR3: TGTGCCAGTAGTATTCGACAGGGTGAAAACACCATATATTTT. This codes for CASSIRQGENTIYF.

The chain joins TRBV6-5 to TRBJ2-2; D unresolved. The CDR3 has 16 residues. V lost 0 bases and J 2 bases, leaving 10 bases between the germline ends. Germline lookup yields CDR1 MNHEY and CDR2 SVGAGI. CDR3 DNA sequence: TGTGCCAGCAGTTACTCCACAACCCCCAACACCGGGGAGCTGTTTTTT. It is translated as CASSYSTTPNTGELFF.

This clone was seen a few times. The genes are TRBV6-1 and TRBJ2-7, with D unclear. CDR1 and CDR2 from the germline V gene are MNHNS and SASEGT. This CDR3 spans 15 amino acids. V lost 1 base and J 3 bases, leaving 13 bases between the germline ends. The CDR3 loop is CASSEVASLGYEQYF. Here the CDR3 DNA reads TGTGCCAGCAGTGAAGTAGCCTCCTTGGGCTACGAGCAGTACTTC.

In its sample, this clone was seen once. This chain connects TRBV5-6 to TRBJ2-7; D unresolved. V dropped 0 bases and J dropped 0 bases, with 10 bases sitting between them. The germline V gene encodes CDR1 SGHDT and CDR2 YYEEEE. The CDR3 totals 15 residues. In DNA, the CDR3 is TGTGCCAGCAGCTTGGAAGGCGGCCCCTCCTACGAGCAGTACTTC. Translated, it gives CASSLEGGPSYEQYF.

This clone has only a few counts. The gene calls are TRBV15 and TRBJ2-1; 12 bases match TRBD1. Per the germline V gene, CDR1 is LNHNV and CDR2 is YYDKDF (reference sequence). After removal of 4 bases from V and 2 bases from J, the junction contained 15 bases not matched to a gene. This CDR3 region has 20 residues. DNA of the CDR3: TGTGCCACCAGCATCTCAGCAATGGGGACAGGGGGCGGAACCTACAATGAGCAGTTCTTC. This sequence encodes CATSISAMGTGGGTYNEQFF.

The chain employs TRBV7-9 and TRBJ1-3; tentative D call: TRBD1 (5 bases). V gave up 2 bases and J gave up 0 bases, with 8 bases separating them. Germline CDR1 SEHNR, CDR2 FQNEAQ (reference sequence). This CDR3 is 15 amino acids long. CDR3 sequence (DNA): TGTGCCAGCAGCTTATTCAGGGACTCTGGAAACACCATATATTTT. Protein: CASSLFRDSGNTIYF.

In its sample, this clone was seen once. J is TRBJ2-7 and V is TRBV5-1; no reliable D call. CDR3 length equals 15 residues. Trimming removed 3 bases from V and 1 base from J, with 14 bases in between. CDR1 and CDR2 from the germline V gene are SGHRS and YFSETQ. CDR3 sequence: CASSSTYDSSYEQYF. The CDR3 nucleotides are TGCGCCAGCAGCTCCACTTACGATAGTTCCTACGAGCAGTACTTC. Based on the CDR3 plus reference TRBV5-1 and TRBJ2-7, the full variable domain is KAGVTQTPRYLIKTRGQQVTLSCSPISGHRSVSWYQQTPGQGLQFLFEYFSETQRNKGNFPGRFSGRQFSNSRSEMNVSTLELGDSALYLCASSSTYDSSYEQYFGPGTRLTVT.

CDR3 sequence: CASSHDRGRNQPQHF. CDR3 DNA sequence: TGTGCCAGCAGCCACGACAGGGGCCGCAATCAGCCCCAGCATTTT. The gene calls are TRBV7-6 and TRBJ1-5; 8 nucleotides align to TRBD1. With 5 bases clipped from V and 2 bases from J, the junction kept 5 bases outside the gene matches. CDR3 size: 15 residues. Germline V gene data show CDR1 as SGHVS and CDR2 as FNYEAQ. Based on the CDR3 plus reference TRBV7-6 and TRBJ1-5, the full variable domain is GAGVSQSPRYKVTKRGQDVALRCDPISGHVSLYWYRQALGQGPEFLTYFNYEAQQDKSGLPNDRFSAERPEGSISTLTIQRTEQRDSAMYRCASSHDRGRNQPQHFGDGTRLSIL.

This clone was detected a few times. The junction departs from germline at one end; a sequencing error may be responsible. This sample also contains other DNA sequences that code for the same CDR3. V usage is TRBV27 and J usage is TRBJ2-7, with 8 positions matching TRBD2. Germline-derived CDR1 and CDR2 are MNHEY and SMNVEV (reference sequence). The CDR3 has 14 amino acids. The CDR3: CASSLTSGPYEQYF. The CDR3 region has the DNA TGTGCCAGCAGTCTAACTAGCGGCCCCTACGAGCAGTACTTT.

This chain joins TRBV6-5 and TRBJ2-7, with 9 bases matching TRBD1. Germline V gives CDR1 MNHEY, CDR2 SVGAGI. The CDR3 has 15 residues. Trimming removed 8 bases from V and 2 bases from J; junction bases left unmatched: 10. The CDR3 bases are TGTGCCAGCGGCTCTGGACAGGGGATGACCTACGAGCAGTACTTC. It specifies CASGSGQGMTYEQYF.